The 14 T cell receptor beta chains in this list originate from one sample, sequenced in a study of glioma-infiltrating T cells after dendritic cell vaccination. The protocol was immunoSEQ multiplex PCR, while the TCRdb copy is restricted to in-frame clones and leaves out a portion. This sample carries fewer than 85,000 clones, 82% of them seen once, and the ten largest clones take under 2.5%. The input for sequencing was blood, taken before dendritic cell vaccination. The origin of the receptors is a human donor with glioblastoma.

V is TRBV5-1 and J is TRBJ2-5; D perhaps matches TRBD1 (5 bases). Germline V gene sequence: CDR1 SGHRS, CDR2 YFSETQ. This CDR3 comprises 13 residues. With 4 bases removed from V and 4 bases from J, the gap between germline ends came to 11 bases. The CDR3 sequence: CASSLGQAETQYF. The CDR3 nucleotides read TGCGCCAGCAGCCTTGGACAAGCAGAGACCCAGTACTTC. Full variable domain (outside the CDR3, taken from reference TRBV5-1 and TRBJ2-5): KAGVTQTPRYLIKTRGQQVTLSCSPISGHRSVSWYQQTPGQGLQFLFEYFSETQRNKGNFPGRFSGRQFSNSRSEMNVSTLELGDSALYLCASSLGQAETQYFGPGTRLLVL.

The rearrangement uses TRBV7-6 and TRBJ2-2; 10 bases are shared with TRBD2. CDR3 length: 16 amino acids. V lost 5 bases to trimming and J lost 6 bases; unmatched junction nucleotides: 9. Germline CDR1 and CDR2: SGHVS and FNYEAQ. In DNA, the CDR3 is TGTGCCAGCAGCCACCCACGGCTAGCGGGAGCCGGGGAGCTGTTTTTT. It encodes CASSHPRLAGAGELFF.

The gene calls are TRBV19 and TRBJ1-5, with no clear D. V lost 6 bases to trimming and J lost 1 base, with 10 bases between them. The germline V gene encodes CDR1 LNHDA and CDR2 SQIVND (reference sequence). This CDR3 contains 14 residues. The CDR3 bases are TGTGCCAGTAGGGGCCCCTTGAGCAATCAGCCCCAGCATTTT. Its protein is CASRGPLSNQPQHF. Using reference TRBV19 and TRBJ1-5 for the parts outside the CDR3, the full variable domain is DGGITQSPKYLFRKEGQNVTLSCEQNLNHDAMYWYRQDPGQGLRLIYYSQIVNDFQKGDIAEGYSVSREKKESFPLTVTSAQKNPTAFYLCASRGPLSNQPQHFGDGTRLSIL.

V usage is TRBV2 and J usage is TRBJ1-1; the D is unclear. In germline, CDR1 is SNHLY, CDR2 FYNNEI. The CDR3 spans 14 residues. Trimming pared 1 base from V and 6 bases from J, leaving 12 bases between. The CDR3 sequence is CASSEGTGTAEAFF. The CDR3 nucleotides are TGTGCCAGCAGTGAAGGGACTGGTACAGCTGAAGCTTTCTTT.

The chain has TRBV5-1 and TRBJ1-3; a possible D gene is TRBD1 (5 bases). V was clipped by 4 bases and J by 4 bases, with 12 bases between them. Per germline, CDR1 SGHRS and CDR2 YFSETQ. The CDR3 is 14 residues long. The DNA for the CDR3 is TGCGCCAGCAGCGTTGACAGCCAGGGAAACACCATATATTTT. It yields the protein CASSVDSQGNTIYF. Full variable domain (remainder filled in from reference TRBV5-1 and TRBJ1-3): KAGVTQTPRYLIKTRGQQVTLSCSPISGHRSVSWYQQTPGQGLQFLFEYFSETQRNKGNFPGRFSGRQFSNSRSEMNVSTLELGDSALYLCASSVDSQGNTIYFGEGSWLTVV.

The chain employs TRBV5-1 and TRBJ2-1, with 10 positions matching TRBD2. V was pared by 5 bases and J by 2 bases, with 7 bases of the junction left unmatched. Per the germline V gene, CDR1 is SGHRS and CDR2 is YFSETQ. The CDR3 loop spans 16 amino acids. The DNA of the CDR3 is TGCGCCAGCAGTTCCTTGGGACTAGCGACCTACAATGAGCAGTTCTTC. Protein: CASSSLGLATYNEQFF. Together with reference TRBV5-1 and TRBJ2-1, the CDR3 gives the full variable domain: KAGVTQTPRYLIKTRGQQVTLSCSPISGHRSVSWYQQTPGQGLQFLFEYFSETQRNKGNFPGRFSGRQFSNSRSEMNVSTLELGDSALYLCASSSLGLATYNEQFFGPGTRLTVL.

The genes are TRBV2 and TRBJ2-7, with TRBD2 identical over 10 bases. Germline assignment: CDR1 SNHLY and CDR2 FYNNEI. The CDR3 totals 15 residues. J lost 5 bases, V lost 3 bases, and 7 bases had no gene match. Here the CDR3 DNA reads TGTGCCAGCAGTGAGCAACTAGCGGGGATCAACGAGCAGTACTTC. Translation gives CASSEQLAGINEQYF. Complete variable domain (other parts from reference TRBV2 and TRBJ2-7): EPEVTQTPSHQVTQMGQEVILRCVPISNHLYFYWYRQILGQKVEFLVSFYNNEISEKSEIFDDQFSVERPDGSNFTLKIRSTKLEDSAMYFCASSEQLAGINEQYFGPGTRLTVT.

The V call is TRBV11-1, the J call TRBJ1-1, with a weak D call TRBD1 (5 bases). Trimming shortened V by 5 bases and J by 7 bases, and 11 bases separated the two germline ends. Germline values: CDR1 SGHAT, CDR2 FQDESV (reference sequence). The CDR3 runs 12 residues. CDR3 loop: CASSPRQSEAFF. The DNA of the CDR3 is TGTGCCAGCAGCCCCAGACAGAGTGAAGCTTTCTTT.

The chain has TRBV30 and TRBJ1-2; 7 bases fit TRBD1. The CDR3 is made up of 12 amino acids. Per the germline V gene, CDR1 is GTSNPN and CDR2 is SVGIG (reference sequence). V lost 0 bases, J lost 12 bases, and 7 bases stayed unmatched. CDR3 loop: CAWSVLDRAHTF. The CDR3 region has the DNA TGTGCCTGGAGTGTCCTCGACAGGGCTCACACCTTC.

The CDR3 DNA reads as TGTGCCAGCAGGGCTACAGGGGGAGAGGGGGGCTACACCTTC. Translated: CASRATGGEGGYTF. V gene TRBV6-1 combines with J gene TRBJ1-2, with 8 nucleotides matching TRBD1. The CDR3 consists of 14 residues. The V gene's germline CDR1 is MNHNS and CDR2 SASEGT. V lost 6 bases to trimming and J lost 8 bases; unmatched junction nucleotides: 11.

J is TRBJ2-1 and V is TRBV5-4; 7 nucleotides match TRBD2. Germline V lookup: CDR1 SGHNT, CDR2 YYREEE (reference sequence). The CDR3 is 15 amino acids. V trimming: 1 base; J trimming: 10 bases; junction bases outside the gene matches: 11. The CDR3 coding sequence is TGTGCCAGCAGCTTGCCTAGCGGAGGGGCAGGCGAGCAGTTCTTC. It is translated as CASSLPSGGAGEQFF.

This clone was seen once. V and J are TRBV19 and TRBJ1-5, with 7 bases that match TRBD1. There are 14 residues in the CDR3. J gave up 7 bases and V 8 bases, and 11 bases lay outside the gene matches. Germline-derived CDR1 and CDR2 are LNHDA and SQIVND (reference sequence). The CDR3 spells CASVIRQGVQPQHF. As DNA, the CDR3 is TGTGCCAGTGTTATTCGACAGGGAGTACAGCCCCAGCATTTT.

This chain uses TRBV10-1 with TRBJ2-1; maybe TRBD2 (6 bases). The CDR3 sequence is 14 residues long. Deletions cut 5 bases from V and 0 bases from J, with 8 bases between. Germline assignment: CDR1 WNHNN and CDR2 SYGVQD (reference sequence). The CDR3, as DNA: TGCGCCAGCAGTAGCGGGTTCTCCTACAATGAGCAGTTCTTC. It is translated as CASSSGFSYNEQFF.

V usage is TRBV6-1 and J usage is TRBJ1-1; weak D call: TRBD1 (5 bases). This CDR3 is built from 13 residues. Trimming removed 8 bases from V and 3 bases from J, with 13 bases in between. CDR1 and CDR2 (germline): MNHNS, SASEGT. In DNA, the CDR3 is TGTGCCAGCCTTTTAGACAGATACACTGAAGCTTTCTTT. Translated: CASLLDRYTEAFF.